This T cell receptor beta chain was observed in a study of shared clonotypes between healthy human individuals. Measured with immunoSEQ multiplex PCR; TCRdb has only the in-frame clones, and not every one. The sample holds 1.5 million to 2.5 million clones; about 94% are singletons and the top ten take around 1.2%. CDR3 length: 14 amino acids. Comment on this clone: Its antigen is currently unknown.

Only CD45RO-negative cells positively selected for CCR7 counted as naive CD8 cells, so terminally differentiated effector memory CD45RA+ cells were excluded. Study-level findings and limits: The small donor group covered limited genetic and exposure diversity. Clonotypes not shared had lower generation probabilities than those common to all four donors. Richness estimates generally favored naive over memory subsets.

The rearrangement uses TRBV21-1 and TRBJ2-1; the DNA was not compared with TRBD2, the D call given in the table. TRBV21-1 constitutes a pseudogene. The source of this sequence is a young man in good health. Sequencing was done on a sample of naive CD8+ T cells sorted from blood. The CDR3 nucleotides are TGTGCCATCAAGAGCGGGAGGCCAAACAATGAGCAGTTCTTC. Translation: CAIKSGRPNNEQFF.